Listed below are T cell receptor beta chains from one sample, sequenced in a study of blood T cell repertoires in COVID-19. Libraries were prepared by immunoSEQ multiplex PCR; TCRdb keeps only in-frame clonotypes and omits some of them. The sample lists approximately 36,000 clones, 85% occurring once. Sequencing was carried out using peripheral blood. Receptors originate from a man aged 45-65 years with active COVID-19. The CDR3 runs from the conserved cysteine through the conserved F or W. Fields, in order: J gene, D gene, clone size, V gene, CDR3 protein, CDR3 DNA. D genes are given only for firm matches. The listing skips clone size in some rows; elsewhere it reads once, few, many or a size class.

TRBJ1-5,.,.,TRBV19,CASSIEWENQPQHF,TGTGCCAGTAGTATAGAGTGGGAGAATCAGCCCCAGCATTTT
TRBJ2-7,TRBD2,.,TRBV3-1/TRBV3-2,CASSQNSGGLFEQYF,TGTGCCAGCAGCCAAAATAGCGGGGGGTTGTTCGAGCAGTACTTC
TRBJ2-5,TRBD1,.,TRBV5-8,CASSFRQGAQETQYF,TGTGCCAGCAGCTTTAGACAGGGGGCCCAAGAGACCCAGTACTTC
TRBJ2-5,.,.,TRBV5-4,CASSSGGNTGETQYF,TGTGCCAGCAGCTCTGGGGGGAATACCGGCGAGACCCAGTACTTC
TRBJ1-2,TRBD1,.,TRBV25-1,CASSERQGDYGYTF,TGTGCCAGCAGTGAGAGACAGGGAGACTATGGCTACACCTTC
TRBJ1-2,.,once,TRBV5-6,CASSPIQGINYGYTF,TGTGCCAGCAGCCCGATCCAGGGAATTAACTATGGCTACACCTTC
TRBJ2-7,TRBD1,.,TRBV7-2,CASSGGRGLEQYF,TGTGCCAGCAGCGGAGGCAGGGGGCTCGAGCAGTACTTC
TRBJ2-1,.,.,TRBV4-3,CASSLGLGGLIYNEQFF,TGCGCCAGCAGCCTCGGGCTCGGCGGGCTAATATACAATGAGCAGTTCTTC
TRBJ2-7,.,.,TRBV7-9,CASSSPGTPSYEQYF,TGTGCCAGCAGCTCCCCCGGGACACCCTCCTACGAGCAGTACTTC
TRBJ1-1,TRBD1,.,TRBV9,CASSVGTGGNTEAFF,TGTGCCAGCAGCGTAGGAACAGGGGGGAACACTGAAGCTTTCTTT
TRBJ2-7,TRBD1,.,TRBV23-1,CASSQGQSYEQYF,TGCGCCAGCAGTCAGGGACAGTCCTACGAGCAGTACTTC
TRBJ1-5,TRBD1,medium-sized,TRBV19,CASSIRYDRVGNQPQHF,TGTGCCAGTAGTATTAGGTATGACAGGGTTGGCAATCAGCCCCAGCATTTT
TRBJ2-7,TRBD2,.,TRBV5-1,CASRSAGGYYEQYF,TGCGCCAGCAGATCAGCGGGGGGGTACTACGAGCAGTACTTC
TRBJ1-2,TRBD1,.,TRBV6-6,CASSLGQGVYGYTF,TGTGCCAGCAGTTTGGGACAGGGCGTCTATGGCTACACCTTC
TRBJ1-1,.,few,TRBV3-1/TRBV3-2,CASSQTDREAFF,TGTGCCAGCAGCCAAACGGACAGAGAAGCTTTCTTT
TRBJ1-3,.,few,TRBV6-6,CASTKTDSGNTIYF,TGTGCCAGCACGAAGACAGACTCTGGAAACACCATATATTTT
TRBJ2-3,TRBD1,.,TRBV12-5,CASAWTGGADTQYF,TGTGCTAGTGCCTGGACAGGTGGGGCAGATACGCAGTATTTT
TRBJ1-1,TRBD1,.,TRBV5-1,CASSLAPHRGSEAFF,TGCGCCAGCAGCCTCGCCCCACACAGGGGCTCTGAAGCTTTCTTT
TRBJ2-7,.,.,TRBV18,CASSPASYEQYF,TGTGCCAGCTCACCTGCCAGCTACGAGCAGTACTTC
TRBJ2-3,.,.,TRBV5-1,CASSLALTSTDTQYF,TGCGCCAGCAGCTTGGCCCTCACTAGCACAGATACGCAGTATTTT
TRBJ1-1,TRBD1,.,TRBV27,CASSLLFRGQEAFF,TGTGCCAGCAGTTTATTATTTAGGGGGCAAGAAGCTTTCTTT
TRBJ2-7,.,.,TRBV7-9,CASSFGESYEQYF,TGTGCCAGCAGCTTCGGAGAGTCCTACGAGCAGTACTTC
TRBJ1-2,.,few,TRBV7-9,CASSTRLMGGYTF,TGTGCCAGCAGCACCCGACTAATGGGTGGCTACACCTTC
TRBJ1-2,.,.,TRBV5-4,CASTMAWAGTYGYTF,TGTGCCAGCACCATGGCATGGGCAGGCACCTATGGCTACACCTTC
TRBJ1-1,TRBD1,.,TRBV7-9,CASSLRTGRGTEAFF,TGTGCCAGCAGTTTACGGACAGGGAGGGGCACTGAAGCTTTCTTT
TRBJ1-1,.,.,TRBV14,CASSPKHRQIMNTEAFF,TGTGCCAGCAGCCCAAAACACCGACAGATAATGAACACTGAAGCTTTCTTT